The rows below give T cell receptor beta chains drawn from one sample of a study of OX40 agonist ivuxolimab in advanced cancers. Measured with immunoSEQ multiplex PCR; TCRdb has only the in-frame clones, and not every one. The sample yields approximately 99,000 clones, 90% to 97% seen once. Sample: CD4+ or CD8+ T cells sorted from blood, taken in a trial of the OX40 agonist ivuxolimab. The origin of the receptors is an adult with an advanced solid tumor such as melanoma, head and neck, liver or kidney cancer. The CDR3 runs from the conserved cysteine through the conserved F or W. D genes are given only for firm matches. Some rows mark clone size as missing; the rest say once, few, many or name a class of expanded clone.

TRBV13,.,.,TRBJ2-7,CASSLGYGNLEQYF,TGTGCCAGCAGCTTAGGGTACGGGAACCTCGAGCAGTACTTC
TRBV19,.,.,TRBJ1-2,CASSITPEDRGYTF,TGTGCCAGTAGTATCACCCCGGAGGATAGGGGCTACACCTTC
TRBV5-1,TRBD1,.,TRBJ1-2,CASSTDRGYGYTF,TGCGCCAGCAGCACAGACAGGGGGTATGGCTACACCTTC
TRBV28,.,.,TRBJ1-4,CASSLPDEKLFF,TGTGCCAGCAGTCTCCCCGATGAAAAACTGTTTTTT
TRBV6-5,.,.,TRBJ1-2,CASSYSLAFEDGYTF,TGTGCCAGCAGTTACTCCTTGGCCTTTGAAGATGGCTACACCTTC
TRBV27,TRBD2,.,TRBJ2-7,CASSPDRDYSYEQYF,TGTGCCAGCAGTCCCGATCGGGACTATTCCTACGAGCAGTACTTC
TRBV2,.,.,TRBJ1-2,CASSEPPYGYTF,TGTGCCAGCAGTGAACCCCCCTATGGCTACACCTTC
TRBV6-5,.,few,TRBJ2-7,CASRSSHEQYF,TGTGCCAGCAGAAGCAGCCACGAGCAGTACTTC
TRBV10-3,.,.,TRBJ2-7,CAINQGGLYEQYF,TGTGCCATCAATCAGGGGGGGCTCTACGAGCAGTACTTC
TRBV7-9,.,.,TRBJ2-2,CASSLTEMAGELFF,TGTGCCAGCAGCTTAACAGAGATGGCCGGGGAGCTGTTTTTT
TRBV30,.,.,TRBJ2-2,CAHLWGDTGELFF,TGTGCCCACCTCTGGGGGGACACCGGGGAGCTGTTTTTT
TRBV25-1,.,.,TRBJ2-5,CASSEGRGQETQYF,TGTGCCAGCAGTGAGGGGCGGGGTCAAGAGACCCAGTACTTC
TRBV5-4,TRBD1,.,TRBJ1-1,CASSSGGPEAFF,TGTGCCAGCAGCTCAGGGGGACCTGAAGCTTTCTTT
TRBV4-3,.,.,TRBJ1-5,CASSQDRGRNQPQHF,TGCGCCAGCAGCCAAGATCGCGGACGCAATCAGCCCCAGCATTTT
TRBV10-3,.,.,TRBJ2-7,CAISESSYEQYF,TGTGCCATCAGTGAGAGTTCCTACGAGCAGTACTTC
TRBV9,.,.,TRBJ1-1,CASSVGGYTEAFF,TGTGCCAGCAGCGTAGGGGGATACACTGAAGCTTTCTTT